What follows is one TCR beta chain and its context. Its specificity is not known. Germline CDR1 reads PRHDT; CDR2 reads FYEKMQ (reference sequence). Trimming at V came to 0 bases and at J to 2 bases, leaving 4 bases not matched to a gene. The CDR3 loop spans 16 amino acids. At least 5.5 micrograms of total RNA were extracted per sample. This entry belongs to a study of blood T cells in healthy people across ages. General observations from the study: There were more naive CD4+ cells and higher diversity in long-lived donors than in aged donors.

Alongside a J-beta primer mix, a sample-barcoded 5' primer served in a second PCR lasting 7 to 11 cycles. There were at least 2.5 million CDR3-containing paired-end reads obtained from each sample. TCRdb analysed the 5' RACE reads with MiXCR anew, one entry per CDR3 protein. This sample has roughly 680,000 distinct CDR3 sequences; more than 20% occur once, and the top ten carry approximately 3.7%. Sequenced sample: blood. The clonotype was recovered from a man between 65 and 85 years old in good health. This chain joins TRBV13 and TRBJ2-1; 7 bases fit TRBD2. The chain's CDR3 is CASSLGLGTTYNEQFF. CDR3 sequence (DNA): TGTGCCAGCAGCTTAGGCCTTGGGACTACCTACAATGAGCAGTTCTTC. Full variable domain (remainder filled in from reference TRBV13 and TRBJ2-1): AAGVIQSPRHLIKEKRETATLKCYPIPRHDTVYWYQQGPGQDPQFLISFYEKMQSDKGSIPDRFSAQQFSDYHSELNMSSLELGDSALYFCASSLGLGTTYNEQFFGPGTRLTVL.